Sequencing of this T cell receptor (beta chain) was carried out in a study of T cell responses to AZD1222 COVID-19 vaccine. Study-wide results and caveats: Close to half of all spike-specific TCRs reportedly target regions of the variants that are unmutated. Donors were chiefly white British, with a greater number of females, and clonal diversity was perhaps underestimated.

TCRdb's copy holds only in-frame clones and misses some; the assay was immunoSEQ multiplex PCR. The repertoire holds around 120,000 clones, with around 85% as singletons. Worth noting for this clone: The antigen remains undetermined. The same CDR3 arises from other DNA sequences in this sample as well.

CDR3 length equals 15 residues. Trimming cost V 0 bases and J 1 base; bases outside gene matches: 0. Germline loops: CDR1 SGHAT, CDR2 FQNNGV. The source of this sequence is an adult in good health. The sample was peripheral blood, taken on day 0 of AZD1222 vaccination. The chain links TRBV11-2 to TRBJ2-1; 7 bases fit TRBD2. The CDR3 spells CASSLEGGSYNEQFF. DNA of the CDR3: TGTGCCAGCAGCTTAGAGGGGGGGTCCTACAATGAGCAGTTCTTC.